This T cell receptor beta chain was sequenced for a study of CD8+CD57+ T cells in acquired aplastic anemia. This clonotype has more than one count but fewer than ten. For CDR3 and TCR beta VDJ profiling, genomic DNA was the template used. TCRdb re-analysed the reads in MiXCR, keeping a single row per CDR3 protein. There are 150,000 to 200,000 distinct CDR3 sequences in the sample; 60% to 70% occur only once, and around 45% lies in the top ten. The receptor's source is a human donor in good health. Sequenced material: sorted CD4+, CD8+, or CD8+CD57+ T cells (not recorded which) from PBMCs.

In DNA, the CDR3 is TGTGCCAGCAGTCAACGACTAGCGGGAAAGTCCTACAATGAGCAGTTCTTC. It is translated as CASSQRLAGKSYNEQFF. The chain combines TRBV6-2 or TRBV6-3 with TRBJ2-1; 11 nucleotides align to TRBD2. Trimming at V came to 5 bases and at J to 1 base, leaving 7 bases not matched to a gene. Looked up from germline, CDR1 is MNHEY and CDR2 is SVGEGT. The CDR3 is made up of 17 amino acids.